This T cell receptor (beta chain) was captured in a study of technical replicates of blood from a few donors. Here immunoSEQ multiplex PCR was the method, and the copy in TCRdb shows in-frame clones only, minus some. The data contain more than 65,000 clones, nearly 97% of them singletons. The CDR3 is 15 amino acids. Per germline, CDR1 SGHRS and CDR2 YFSETQ. Trimming cost V 0 bases and J 5 bases; bases outside gene matches: 5. Sequencing input: T cells isolated from PBMCs. The chain links TRBV5-1 to TRBJ1-1; 9 nucleotides line up with TRBD1. The source is a human donor in good health. The CDR3 sequence: CASSLGGTGLTEAFF. The CDR3 coding sequence is TGCGCCAGCAGCTTGGGTGGGACAGGGCTGACTGAAGCTTTCTTT.